The rows below give T cell receptor beta chains drawn from one sample of a study of T cells after yellow fever vaccination. TCRdb ran MiXCR on the 5' RACE reads and lists one entry per CDR3 protein. The data contain a few hundred thousand distinct CDR3 sequences, 4% of them singletons. Specimen: PBMCs, collected 5 days after the yellow fever booster vaccination. All receptors come from a man aged 18 to 29 who received the YFV17D yellow fever vaccine. Each CDR3 is given with its conserved first and last residue. A D gene is named only where the DNA matches it firmly. Clone size is shown for a subset of rows, as once, few, many or a class of expanded clone.

>TRBJ2-1|-|many|TRBV19|13
CASMGSSYNEQFF
TGTGCCAGTATGGGCAGCTCCTACAATGAGCAGTTCTTC
>TRBJ1-5|-|few|TRBV6-9|12
CASSARIQPQHF
TGTGCCAGCAGCGCCCGGATTCAGCCCCAGCATTTT
>TRBJ1-1|-|-|TRBV7-9|13
CASSLVGRLEAFF
TGTGCCAGCAGCTTAGTTGGACGGCTTGAAGCTTTCTTT
>TRBJ2-2|-|-|TRBV12-3/TRBV12-4|17
CASSLVFGVSNTGELFF
TGTGCCAGCAGTTTAGTATTTGGGGTCTCGAACACCGGGGAGCTGTTTTTT
>TRBJ2-7|-|few|TRBV6-2/TRBV6-3|12
CASSHSPYEQYF
TGTGCCAGCAGTCACTCCCCGTACGAGCAGTACTTC
>TRBJ1-1|TRBD1|few|TRBV2|15
CASSEDLQGPDEAFF
TGTGCCAGCAGTGAAGACCTACAGGGGCCTGATGAAGCTTTCTTT
>TRBJ2-3|TRBD2|many|TRBV20-1|15
CSAVGASGGSLAQYF
TGCAGTGCAGTCGGGGCTAGCGGGGGGTCCCTGGCGCAGTATTTT
>TRBJ2-5|-|-|TRBV4-1|14
CASRDMGGSETQYF
TGCGCCAGCCGCGATATGGGGGGCTCGGAGACCCAGTACTTC
>TRBJ1-1|-|-|TRBV3-1|13
CASSHRENTEAFF
TGTGCCAGCAGCCACCGGGAGAACACTGAAGCTTTCTTT
>TRBJ2-7|TRBD1|-|TRBV27|14
CASSLRQGRNEQYF
TGTGCCAGCAGTCTCCGACAGGGTCGGAACGAGCAGTACTTC
>TRBJ1-6|-|-|TRBV20-1|15
CSARDTGASHSPLHF
TGCAGTGCTAGAGATACCGGGGCCAGTCATTCACCCCTCCACTTT
>TRBJ2-3|TRBD2|many|TRBV5-1|12
CASSLGTSGVYF
TGCGCCAGCAGCTTGGGGACTAGCGGGGTGTATTTT
>TRBJ2-5|-|few|TRBV7-9|14
CASSFTGTQETQYF
TGTGCCAGCAGCTTCACAGGGACACAAGAGACCCAGTACTTC
>TRBJ1-3|-|-|TRBV7-6|15
CASSLGRGVGNTIYF
TGTGCCAGCAGCTTAGGTCGCGGGGTTGGAAACACCATATATTTT
>TRBJ2-1|TRBD2|many|TRBV7-3|16
CASSLRVAGAYNEQFF
TGTGCCAGCAGCTTAAGAGTAGCGGGGGCCTACAATGAGCAGTTCTTC
>TRBJ2-2|TRBD1|many|TRBV6-2/TRBV6-3|19
CASSYRTGSLEWWTGELFF
TGTGCCAGCAGTTATCGGACAGGGAGTTTGGAATGGTGGACCGGGGAGCTGTTTTTT
>TRBJ1-5|-|-|TRBV6-5|14
CASTPWQGGKPQHF
TGTGCCAGCACCCCTTGGCAGGGCGGTAAGCCCCAGCATTTT
>TRBJ2-7|TRBD2|-|TRBV20-1|14
CSATPGLASYEQYF
TGCAGTGCTACCCCGGGACTAGCTTCCTACGAGCAGTACTTC
>TRBJ2-3|-|few|TRBV4-1|16
CASSRNWGKSPDTQYF
TGCGCCAGCAGCCGGAACTGGGGGAAGTCCCCAGATACGCAGTATTTT
>TRBJ1-2|TRBD1|few|TRBV4-1|16
CASSHPTGGANYGYTF
TGCGCCAGCAGCCACCCTACAGGGGGAGCTAACTATGGCTACACCTTC
>TRBJ1-1|-|few|TRBV6-5|15
CASSYFRALWGEAFF
TGTGCCAGCAGTTACTTCAGGGCCCTTTGGGGAGAAGCTTTCTTT
>TRBJ2-5|TRBD1|many|TRBV7-9|15
CASSLGQGVEETQYF
TGTGCCAGCAGCTTAGGTCAGGGGGTGGAGGAGACCCAGTACTTC
>TRBJ1-1|-|many|TRBV5-1|14
CASSLIPANTEAFF
TGCGCCAGCAGCTTGATTCCCGCGAACACTGAAGCTTTCTTT
>TRBJ1-2|-|few|TRBV7-9|14
CASSLAGRFYGYTF
TGTGCCAGCAGCTTAGCTGGGAGGTTCTATGGCTACACCTTC
>TRBJ1-5|-|few|TRBV9|14
CASSVADGNQPQHF
TGTGCCAGCAGCGTAGCGGACGGCAATCAGCCCCAGCATTTT
>TRBJ1-5|TRBD1|many|TRBV7-8|14
CASEIGQGNQPQHF
TGTGCCAGCGAAATTGGACAGGGCAATCAGCCCCAGCATTTT
>TRBJ2-2|-|-|TRBV9|16
CASSPRAGADTGELFF
TGTGCCAGCAGCCCCCGCGCGGGTGCGGACACCGGGGAGCTGTTTTTT
>TRBJ2-1|TRBD2|few|TRBV9|15
CASSVALAGGGEQFF
TGTGCCAGCAGCGTTGCACTAGCGGGGGGAGGTGAGCAGTTCTTC